A selection of T cell receptor beta chains follows, all from one sample in a study of blood T cell repertoires in COVID-19. Measured with immunoSEQ multiplex PCR; TCRdb has only the in-frame clones, and not every one. Found here are about 160,000 clones, about nine tenths of them singletons; the top ten hold roughly 2%. The sample was peripheral blood. The receptors shown here come from a young man with acute or convalescent COVID-19. Each CDR3 is given with its conserved first and last residue. Each record gives: CDR3 length, J gene, V gene, clone size, D gene, CDR3 protein, CDR3 DNA. D genes are given only for firm matches. Clone size is shown for a subset of rows, as once, few, many or a class of expanded clone.

len: 11
j_gene: TRBJ2-7
v_gene: TRBV6-1
abundance: .
d_gene: .
CDR3aa: CASSDQLEQYF
CDR3nt: TGTGCCAGCAGTGACCAGTTGGAGCAGTACTTC

len: 13
j_gene: TRBJ2-7
v_gene: TRBV19
abundance: .
d_gene: TRBD1
CDR3aa: CASSRTGDYEQYF
CDR3nt: TGTGCCAGTAGTAGGACAGGGGACTACGAGCAGTACTTC

len: 13
j_gene: TRBJ1-2
v_gene: TRBV5-5
abundance: .
d_gene: TRBD1
CDR3aa: CASSLGDRSGYTF
CDR3nt: TGTGCCAGCAGCTTGGGGGACAGGAGCGGCTACACCTTC

len: 14
j_gene: TRBJ1-2
v_gene: TRBV6-1
abundance: few
d_gene: .
CDR3aa: CASSDGADYYGYTF
CDR3nt: TGTGCCAGCAGTGATGGCGCGGACTACTATGGCTACACCTTC

len: 17
j_gene: TRBJ1-5
v_gene: TRBV7-9
abundance: .
d_gene: TRBD1
CDR3aa: CASSPGTGGGSNQPQHF
CDR3nt: TGTGCCAGCAGCCCCGGGACAGGGGGAGGTAGCAATCAGCCCCAGCATTTT

len: 13
j_gene: TRBJ2-7
v_gene: TRBV5-6
abundance: .
d_gene: .
CDR3aa: CASSLDMGEEQYF
CDR3nt: TGTGCCAGCAGCTTGGATATGGGAGAAGAGCAGTACTTC

len: 16
j_gene: TRBJ2-1
v_gene: TRBV10-1
abundance: .
d_gene: .
CDR3aa: CASSSVPTLGYNEQFF
CDR3nt: TGCGCCAGCTCGAGCGTTCCGACCCTAGGCTACAATGAGCAGTTCTTC

len: 14
j_gene: TRBJ1-6
v_gene: TRBV27
abundance: .
d_gene: .
CDR3aa: CASSLLQPNSPLHF
CDR3nt: TGTGCCAGCAGTTTATTACAGCCGAATTCACCCCTCCACTTT

len: 12
j_gene: TRBJ1-3
v_gene: TRBV12-3/TRBV12-4
abundance: .
d_gene: .
CDR3aa: CASETAGDTIYF
CDR3nt: TGTGCCAGCGAGACAGCGGGAGACACCATATATTTT

len: 13
j_gene: TRBJ1-4
v_gene: TRBV7-9
abundance: .
d_gene: .
CDR3aa: CASSSQFNEKLFF
CDR3nt: TGTGCCAGCAGCTCGCAGTTTAATGAAAAACTGTTTTTT